This T cell receptor beta chain was profiled in a study of blood T cell repertoires in COVID-19. Clones were read by immunoSEQ multiplex PCR, and TCRdb kept only the in-frame ones, dropping some. The sample records 120,000 to 150,000 clones, 80% to 85% being singletons. The TCR was taken from a man between 40 and 49 years old with acute COVID-19. Sequenced material: PBMCs or T cells enriched from blood (not recorded which).

CDR3 nucleotide sequence: TGTGCCAGTAGTATAGGATTTGGGAGGACAGGAGAGCAGTTCTTC. Its translation is CASSIGFGRTGEQFF. The chain links TRBV19 to TRBJ2-1, with a weak D call TRBD1 (7 bases). The CDR3 covers 15 residues. Germline V gives CDR1 LNHDA, CDR2 SQIVND (reference sequence). Trimming left V 1 base short and J 10 bases short, with 17 bases between.